This T cell receptor (beta chain) was captured in a study of CD8+CD57+ T cells in acquired aplastic anemia. Germline CDR1 is WNHNN and CDR2 is SYGVQD (reference sequence). CDR3 size: 12 residues. V trimming: 7 bases; J trimming: 6 bases; junction bases outside the gene matches: 2. This clonotype was seen more than once but under ten times. Genomic DNA provided the template from which TCR beta VDJ and CDR3 profiles were obtained. TCRdb re-derived calls from the reads in MiXCR, one entry per CDR3 protein. There are some 150,000 distinct CDR3 sequences in the sample; 45% to 55% occur only once, and under 1.2% lies in the top ten. Sequencing involved patients with CD8+CD57+ cell expansion previously shown by flow cytometry. Patients had undergone no therapy by the time their blood was sampled.

This TCR was recovered from a human donor with aplastic anemia. The chain links TRBV10-1 to TRBJ1-2; 10 positions agree with TRBD1. The material sequenced was sorted CD4+, CD8+, or CD8+CD57+ T cells (not recorded which) from PBMCs. CDR3 loop: CASTDRGHGYTF. The CDR3 coding sequence is TGCGCCAGCACAGACAGGGGGCATGGCTACACCTTC.